This T cell receptor beta chain was sequenced in a study of response to subunit inactivated influenza vaccine. The study, taken as a whole, reports: Every seasonal influenza vaccination brings in few new T cells, the authors suggested.

TCRdb re-derived calls from the RT-PCR reads in MiXCR, one entry per CDR3 protein. The repertoire has roughly 780,000 distinct CDR3 sequences, 15% to 20% of them found once; the top ten carry roughly a tenth. Germline V gene data show CDR1 as SGHRS and CDR2 as YFSETQ. V was clipped by 1 base and J by 7 bases, with 9 bases between them. This CDR3 is built from 13 residues. This clonotype was picked up many times. Its cognate antigen is unknown. The rearrangement links TRBV5-1 to TRBJ2-1, with D possibly TRBD2 on 5 matching bases. The clonotype comes from a man between 45 and 60 years old who received an inactivated influenza vaccine. Material: PBMCs from blood, obtained roughly 5 days after vaccination. CDR3 sequence: CASSLNGENEQFF. The CDR3 region has the DNA TGCGCCAGCAGCTTGAACGGGGAGAATGAGCAGTTCTTC.